This TCR beta chain was profiled in a study of T cell changes during pregnancy in multiple sclerosis. TCRdb's table, derived via immunoSEQ multiplex PCR, lists solely in-frame clones and lacks some. The table shows approximately 100,000 clones, with more than 90% occurring only once. This clone was counted once. The length of the CDR3 is 13 residues. Trimming took 6 bases from V and 8 from J; bases not matched to a gene: 9. CDR1 SGHVS and CDR2 FQNEAQ come from the germline V gene. V gene TRBV7-8 combines with J gene TRBJ1-2, with 7 positions matching TRBD1. The material sequenced was peripheral blood, taken in the second trimester of pregnancy. The TCR originated in a female donor with multiple sclerosis, enrolled in a pregnancy study. The CDR3 reads CASSLDRVNGYTF. Written as DNA, the CDR3 is TGTGCCAGCAGTCTTGACAGGGTCAACGGCTACACCTTC.